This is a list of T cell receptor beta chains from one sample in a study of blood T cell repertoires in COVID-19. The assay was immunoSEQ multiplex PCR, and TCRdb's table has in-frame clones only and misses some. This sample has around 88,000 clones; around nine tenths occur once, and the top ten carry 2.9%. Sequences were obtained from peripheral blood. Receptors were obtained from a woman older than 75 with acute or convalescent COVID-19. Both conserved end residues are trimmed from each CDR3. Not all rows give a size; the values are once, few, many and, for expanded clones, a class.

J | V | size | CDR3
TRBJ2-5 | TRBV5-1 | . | ASSHPRETQY
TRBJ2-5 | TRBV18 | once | ASSPTLAGLLQETQY
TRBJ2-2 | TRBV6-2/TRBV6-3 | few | ASSYLSVGELF
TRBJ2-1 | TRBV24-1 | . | ATSDFGLEINEQF
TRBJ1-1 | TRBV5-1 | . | ASINTGTTEAF
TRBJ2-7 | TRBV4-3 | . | ASSQAPLYEQY
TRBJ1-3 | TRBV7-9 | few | ASSSTGTAGNTIY
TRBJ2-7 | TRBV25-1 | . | ASSDPRDSRYEQY
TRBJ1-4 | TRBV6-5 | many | ASSNPGVSSEKLF
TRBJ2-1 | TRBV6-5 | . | ASSYPDRIWVGEQF
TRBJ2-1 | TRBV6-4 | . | ASSEVQGPYNEQF
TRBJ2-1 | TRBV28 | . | ASSPQLADEQF
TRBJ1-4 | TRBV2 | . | ASKPTPGNEKLF
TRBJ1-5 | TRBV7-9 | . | ASSSDPTGNQPQH
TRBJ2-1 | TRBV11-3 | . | ASSPGQMGNEQF
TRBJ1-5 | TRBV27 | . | ASSFQSNQPQH
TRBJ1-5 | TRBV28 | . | ASSSAVGQNNQPQH
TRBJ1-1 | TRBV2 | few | ASSQDRLLNTEAF
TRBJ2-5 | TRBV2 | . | ASSASGTGFQETQY
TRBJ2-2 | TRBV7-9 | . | ASSTSGRANTGELF
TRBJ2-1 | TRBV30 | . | AWNPGGSYNEQF
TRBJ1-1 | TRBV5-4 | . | ASSFEQGDTEAF
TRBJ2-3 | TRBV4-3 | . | ASSHRDWADTQY
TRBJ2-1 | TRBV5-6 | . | ASSLVGGDYYNEQF
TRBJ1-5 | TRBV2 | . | ASRGQGNQPQH
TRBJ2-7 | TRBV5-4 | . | ASSQTGAYEQY
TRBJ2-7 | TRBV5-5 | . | ASSRWTSGSYEQY
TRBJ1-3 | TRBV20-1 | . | SAAGNTIY
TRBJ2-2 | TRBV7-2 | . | ASSSQLAGAPGELF
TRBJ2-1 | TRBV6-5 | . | ASSYTSGSSYNEQF
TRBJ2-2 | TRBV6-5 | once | ASSGLAVTGELF
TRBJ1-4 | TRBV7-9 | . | ASSVAVNNEKLF
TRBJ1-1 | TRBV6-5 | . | ASKVGALEAF
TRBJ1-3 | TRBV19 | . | ASSYGRGNTIY
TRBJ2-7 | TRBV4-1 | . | ASSQGLFDEQY
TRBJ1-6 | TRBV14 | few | ASSQETPSSYNSPLH
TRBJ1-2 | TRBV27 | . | ASSLGTGSYGYT
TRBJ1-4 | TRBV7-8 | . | ASSSPGQGLAKLF
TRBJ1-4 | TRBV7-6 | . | ASSLGKGGQGEKLF
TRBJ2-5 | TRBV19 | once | ASSIRTGFRETQY